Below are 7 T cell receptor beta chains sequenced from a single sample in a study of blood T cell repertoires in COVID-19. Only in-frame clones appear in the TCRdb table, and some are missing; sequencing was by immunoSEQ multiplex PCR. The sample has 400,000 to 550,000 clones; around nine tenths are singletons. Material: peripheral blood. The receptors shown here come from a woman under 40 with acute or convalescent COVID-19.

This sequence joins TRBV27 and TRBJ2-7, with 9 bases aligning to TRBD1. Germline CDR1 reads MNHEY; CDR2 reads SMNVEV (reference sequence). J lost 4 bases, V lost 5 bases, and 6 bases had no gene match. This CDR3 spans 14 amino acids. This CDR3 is CASSHRTGVYEQYF. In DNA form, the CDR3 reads TGTGCCAGCAGTCATCGGACAGGGGTATACGAGCAGTACTTC.

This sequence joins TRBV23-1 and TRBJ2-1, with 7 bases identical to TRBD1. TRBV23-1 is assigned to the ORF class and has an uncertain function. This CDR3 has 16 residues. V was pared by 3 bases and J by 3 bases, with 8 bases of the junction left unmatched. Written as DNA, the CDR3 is TGCGCCAGCAGTCAGCAACGGACAGGCTTCTACAATGAGCAGTTCTTC. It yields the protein CASSQQRTGFYNEQFF.

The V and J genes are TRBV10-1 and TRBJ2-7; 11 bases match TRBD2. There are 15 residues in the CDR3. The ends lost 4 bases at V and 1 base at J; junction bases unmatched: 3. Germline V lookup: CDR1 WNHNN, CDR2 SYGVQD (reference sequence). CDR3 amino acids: CASSAGLAESYEQYF. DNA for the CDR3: TGCGCCAGCAGTGCGGGACTAGCGGAATCCTACGAGCAGTACTTC.

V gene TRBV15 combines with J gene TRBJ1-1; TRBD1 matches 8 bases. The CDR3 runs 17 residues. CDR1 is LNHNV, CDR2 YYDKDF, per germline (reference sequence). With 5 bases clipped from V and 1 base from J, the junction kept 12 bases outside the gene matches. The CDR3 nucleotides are TGTGCCACCAGCGAAGGAGGGACAGGAAAAAGGAACACTGAAGCTTTCTTT. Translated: CATSEGGTGKRNTEAFF. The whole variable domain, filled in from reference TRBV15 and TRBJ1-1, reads DAMVIQNPRYQVTQFGKPVTLSCSQTLNHNVMYWYQQKSSQAPKLLFHYYDKDFNNEADTPDNFQSRRPNTSFCFLDIRSPGLGDTAMYLCATSEGGTGKRNTEAFFGQGTRLTVV.

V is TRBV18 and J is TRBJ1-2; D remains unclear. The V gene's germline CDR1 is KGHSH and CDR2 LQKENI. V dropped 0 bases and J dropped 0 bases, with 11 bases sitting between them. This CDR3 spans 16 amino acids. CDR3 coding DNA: TGTGCCAGCTCACCACCTTCGGTCGGAGCTAACTATGGCTACACCTTC. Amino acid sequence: CASSPPSVGANYGYTF.

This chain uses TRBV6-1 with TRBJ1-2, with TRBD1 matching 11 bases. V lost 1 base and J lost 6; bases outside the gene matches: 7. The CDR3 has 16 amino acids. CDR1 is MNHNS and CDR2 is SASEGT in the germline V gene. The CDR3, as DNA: TGTGCCAGCAGTGAAGGGTGGGACAGGGGGTCGGATGGCTACACCTTC. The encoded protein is CASSEGWDRGSDGYTF.

CDR3 protein: CASSPPGGSHGYTF. In DNA form, the CDR3 reads TGTGCCAGCTCACCGCCTGGGGGGTCTCATGGCTACACCTTC. The chain links TRBV18 to TRBJ1-2; D perhaps matches TRBD1 (5 bases). Germline V gene data show CDR1 as KGHSH and CDR2 as LQKENI. Trimming shortened V by 3 bases and J by 6 bases, and 14 bases separated the two germline ends. CDR3 length equals 14 residues.